This TCR beta chain came from a study of blood T cell repertoires in COVID-19. Overall study context: Both acute and convalescent COVID-19 samples were obtained from the United States, Italy and Spain. PBMCs, B-cell-depleted T cells, or T cells provided the cDNA or gDNA that made up the material.

From germline, CDR1 is LGHNT and CDR2 FRNRAP. The V end lost 1 base, the J end lost 8 bases, and 18 bases lay between the germline ends. The CDR3 is 16 residues long. Original analysis: How many nucleated cells were present was estimated from reference gene primer amplification. Sequenced by immunoSEQ multiplex PCR; TCRdb stores in-frame clones only, minus some. D and trimming come from the DNA, and the V and J calls and clone size come from that table. The sample holds some 170,000 clones; 77% are singletons and the top ten take 2.8%. Sequences were obtained from peripheral blood. The source of this sequence is a man in his 70s with acute or convalescent COVID-19. The rearrangement uses TRBV12-5 and TRBJ2-1; TRBD2 is a possible D gene (6 bases). The CDR3: CASGLATGGVGYEQFF. Written as DNA, the CDR3 is TGTGCTAGTGGTTTGGCCACCGGAGGGGTTGGCTATGAGCAGTTCTTC.